The next 8 T cell receptor beta chains were all read from a single sample in a study of T cell responses to AZD1222 COVID-19 vaccine. TCRdb's copy holds only in-frame clones and misses some; the assay was immunoSEQ multiplex PCR. The profile shows about 140,000 clones, 70% to 90% of them singletons. The sequences come from peripheral blood, collected on day 0 of AZD1222 vaccination. All receptors derive from an adult in good health.

CDR3 sequence reads: CASSPLSGSEQYF. CDR3 DNA sequence: TGTGCCAGCAGTCCGCTAAGCGGGAGTGAGCAGTACTTC. The V and J genes are TRBV9 and TRBJ2-7; 8 bases map to TRBD2. Germline loops: CDR1 SGDLS, CDR2 YYNGEE. J gave up 7 bases and V 5 bases, and 8 bases lay outside the gene matches. CDR3 length: 13 amino acids.

The rearrangement links TRBV28 to TRBJ2-5, with D perhaps being TRBD1 or TRBD2 (6 bases each). This CDR3 comprises 13 residues. Trimming cost V 4 bases and J 5 bases, with 11 bases left between them. From germline, CDR1 is MDHEN and CDR2 SYDVKM. The CDR3 DNA is TGTGCCAGCAGTTCGGGGGCTCGGGAGACCCAGTACTTC. Translation gives CASSSGARETQYF.

This chain uses TRBV7-9 with TRBJ2-7, with 7 bases lining up with TRBD2. After removal of 0 bases from V and 6 bases from J, the junction contained 8 bases not matched to a gene. In germline, CDR1 is SEHNR, CDR2 FQNEAQ (reference sequence). CDR3 size: 15 residues. The CDR3 region has the DNA TGTGCCAGCAGCTTAGCGGGAGGGCCAGTGGGCGAGCAGTACTTC. This translates into CASSLAGGPVGEQYF.

The chain joins TRBV19 to TRBJ1-1; D gene ambiguous. The CDR3 extends over 12 amino acids. The V end was cut by 6 bases, the J end by 0 bases, with 5 bases between. The germline V gene has CDR1 LNHDA and CDR2 SQIVND (reference sequence). This CDR3 reads CASRRLNTEAFF. The DNA of the CDR3 is TGTGCCAGTAGGAGGTTGAACACTGAAGCTTTCTTT.

The table lists this clone with a count of one. The rearrangement links TRBV29-1 to TRBJ2-5; 7 nucleotides align to TRBD2. The CDR3 consists of 14 residues. CDR1 and CDR2 (germline): SQVTM, ANQGSEA. With V trimmed by 6 bases and J by 5 bases, 12 bases remained unmatched. The CDR3 region is CSVDPDLGGETQYF. DNA of the CDR3: TGCAGCGTCGATCCGGACCTCGGGGGGGAGACCCAGTACTTC.

The chain joins TRBV11-3 to TRBJ2-1, with 15 bases aligning to TRBD2. Per germline, CDR1 SGHNT and CDR2 YENEEA. The junction had 6 bases not matched to a gene; V was cut back by 3 bases and J by 6 bases. This CDR3 has 17 amino acids. DNA for the CDR3: TGTGCCAGCAGCTTTGGACTAGCGGGAGGGCCATTCAATGAGCAGTTCTTC. It yields the protein CASSFGLAGGPFNEQFF.

J is TRBJ1-1 and V is TRBV6-5; the D is unclear. Trimming pared 2 bases from V and 11 bases from J, leaving 15 bases between. From germline, CDR1 is MNHEY and CDR2 SVGAGI. This CDR3 contains 13 residues. Here the CDR3 reads CASSYTGYVEAFF. The CDR3 DNA follows: TGTGCCAGCAGTTACACGGGGTATGTTGAGGCTTTCTTT.

J is TRBJ1-1 and V is TRBV19, with D perhaps matching TRBD1 (5 bases). V was cut by 8 bases and J by 3 bases, with 13 bases left in between. Germline CDR1 and CDR2: LNHDA and SQIVND (reference sequence). The CDR3 is 13 amino acids. The CDR3 DNA is TGTGCCAGTCTCGGCTGGGGGTACACTGAAGCTTTCTTT. Protein sequence: CASLGWGYTEAFF.